This TCR beta chain was observed in a study of blood T cell repertoires in COVID-19. Study overall: T cells, B-cell-depleted T cells, or PBMCs supplied cDNA or gDNA.

The CDR3 spans 13 residues. With V trimmed by 7 bases and J by 0 bases, 3 bases remained unmatched. Germline values: CDR1 SGHRS, CDR2 YFSETQ. Sequencing was performed with immunoSEQ multiplex PCR; in TCRdb, only in-frame clones are kept and a portion is missing. The table has roughly 64,000 clones, around 80% seen once; the top ten hold 4.5% to 7%. Sequenced input: peripheral blood. This sequence joins TRBV5-1 and TRBJ2-7; 8 bases match TRBD1. This sequence originates from a woman aged 55-70 years with acute or convalescent COVID-19. CDR3 amino acids: CASATGASYEQYF. As DNA, the CDR3 is TGCGCCAGCGCGACAGGGGCCTCCTACGAGCAGTACTTC. The full variable domain, its missing parts supplied by reference TRBV5-1 and TRBJ2-7, is KAGVTQTPRYLIKTRGQQVTLSCSPISGHRSVSWYQQTPGQGLQFLFEYFSETQRNKGNFPGRFSGRQFSNSRSEMNVSTLELGDSALYLCASATGASYEQYFGPGTRLTVT.